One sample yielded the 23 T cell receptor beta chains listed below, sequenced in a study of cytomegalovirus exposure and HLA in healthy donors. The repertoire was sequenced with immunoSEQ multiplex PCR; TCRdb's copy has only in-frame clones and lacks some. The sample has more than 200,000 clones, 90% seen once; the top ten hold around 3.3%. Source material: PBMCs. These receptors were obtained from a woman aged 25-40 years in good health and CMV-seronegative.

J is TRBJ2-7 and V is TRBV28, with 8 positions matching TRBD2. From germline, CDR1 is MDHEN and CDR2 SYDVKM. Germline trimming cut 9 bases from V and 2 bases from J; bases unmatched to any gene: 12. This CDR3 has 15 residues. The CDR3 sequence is CASRSGIPAPYEQYF. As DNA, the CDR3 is TGTGCCAGTCGTAGCGGGATCCCAGCCCCCTACGAGCAGTACTTC. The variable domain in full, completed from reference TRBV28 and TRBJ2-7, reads DVKVTQSSRYLVKRTGEKVFLECVQDMDHENMFWYRQDPGLGLRLIYFSYDVKMKEKGDIPEGYSVSREKKERFSLILESASTNQTSMYLCASRSGIPAPYEQYFGPGTRLTVT.

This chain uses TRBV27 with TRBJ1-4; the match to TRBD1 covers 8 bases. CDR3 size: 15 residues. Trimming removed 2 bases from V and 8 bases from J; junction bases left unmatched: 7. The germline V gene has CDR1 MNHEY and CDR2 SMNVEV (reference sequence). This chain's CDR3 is CASSLRTGSGEKLFF. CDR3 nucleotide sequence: TGTGCCAGCAGTTTACGGACAGGGTCCGGGGAAAAACTGTTTTTT.

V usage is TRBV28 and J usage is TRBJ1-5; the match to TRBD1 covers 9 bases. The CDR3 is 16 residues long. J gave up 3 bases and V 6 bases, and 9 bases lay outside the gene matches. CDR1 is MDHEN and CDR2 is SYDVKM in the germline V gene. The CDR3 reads CASSPTGGTFNQPQHF. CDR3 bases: TGTGCCAGCAGCCCGACAGGGGGAACCTTCAATCAGCCCCAGCATTTT.

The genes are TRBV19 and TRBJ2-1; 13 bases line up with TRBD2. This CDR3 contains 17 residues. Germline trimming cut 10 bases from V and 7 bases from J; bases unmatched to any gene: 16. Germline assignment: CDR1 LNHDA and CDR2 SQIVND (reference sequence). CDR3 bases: TGTGCCACTCAAACCCTCGGACTAGCGGGAGAGGGGAATGAGCAGTTCTTC. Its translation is CATQTLGLAGEGNEQFF.

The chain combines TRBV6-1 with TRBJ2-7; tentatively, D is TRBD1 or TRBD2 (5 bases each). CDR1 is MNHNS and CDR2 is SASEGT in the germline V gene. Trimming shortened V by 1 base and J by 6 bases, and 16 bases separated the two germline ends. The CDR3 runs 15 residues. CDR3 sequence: CASSEGGTGKSEQYF. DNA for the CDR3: TGTGCCAGCAGTGAAGGGGGGACCGGCAAAAGCGAGCAGTACTTC.

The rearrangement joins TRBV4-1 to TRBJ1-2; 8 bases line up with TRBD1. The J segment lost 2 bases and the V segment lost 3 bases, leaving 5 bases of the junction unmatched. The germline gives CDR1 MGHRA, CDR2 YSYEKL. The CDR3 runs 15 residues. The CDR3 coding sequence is TGCGCCAGCAGCCAGATCGGGACAGGAAACTATGGCTACACCTTC. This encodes CASSQIGTGNYGYTF.

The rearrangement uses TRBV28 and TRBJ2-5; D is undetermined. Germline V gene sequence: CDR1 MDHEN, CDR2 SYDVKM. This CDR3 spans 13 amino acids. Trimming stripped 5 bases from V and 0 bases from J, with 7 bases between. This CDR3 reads CASSTRNQETQYF. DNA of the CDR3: TGTGCCAGCAGTACAAGAAACCAAGAGACCCAGTACTTC.

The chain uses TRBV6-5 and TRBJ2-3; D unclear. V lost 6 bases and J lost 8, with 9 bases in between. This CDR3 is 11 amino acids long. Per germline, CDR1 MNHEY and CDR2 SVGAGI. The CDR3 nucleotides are TGTGCCAGCAGCGGGCTGGGTACGCAGTATTTT. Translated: CASSGLGTQYF.

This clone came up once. This CDR3 reads CASDRRGATNEKLFF. The CDR3, as DNA: TGTGCCTCAGATCGCAGGGGGGCAACTAATGAAAAACTGTTTTTT. V usage is TRBV30 and J usage is TRBJ1-4; 7 bases fit TRBD1. The CDR3 spans 15 residues. Unmatched junction bases numbered 8, after V lost 7 bases and J lost 0 bases. Germline CDR1 is GTSNPN and CDR2 is SVGIG (reference sequence).

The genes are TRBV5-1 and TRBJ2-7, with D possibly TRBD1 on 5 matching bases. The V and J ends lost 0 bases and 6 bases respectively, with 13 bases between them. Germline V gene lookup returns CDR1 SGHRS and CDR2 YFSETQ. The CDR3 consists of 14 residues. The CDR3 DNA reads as TGCGCCAGCAGCTTGGGTTCAGGGCAGTCCGAGCAGTACTTC. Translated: CASSLGSGQSEQYF. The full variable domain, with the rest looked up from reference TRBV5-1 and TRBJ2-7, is KAGVTQTPRYLIKTRGQQVTLSCSPISGHRSVSWYQQTPGQGLQFLFEYFSETQRNKGNFPGRFSGRQFSNSRSEMNVSTLELGDSALYLCASSLGSGQSEQYFGPGTRLTVT.

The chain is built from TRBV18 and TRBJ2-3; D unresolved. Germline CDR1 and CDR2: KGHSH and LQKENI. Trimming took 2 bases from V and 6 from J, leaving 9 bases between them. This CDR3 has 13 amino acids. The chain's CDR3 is CASSPGIMDTQYF. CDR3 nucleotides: TGTGCCAGCTCACCAGGGATCATGGATACGCAGTATTTT.

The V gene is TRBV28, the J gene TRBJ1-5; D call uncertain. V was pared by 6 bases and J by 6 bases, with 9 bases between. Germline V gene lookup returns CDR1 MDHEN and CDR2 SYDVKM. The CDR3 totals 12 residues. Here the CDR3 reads CASSSSGQPQHF. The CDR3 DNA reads TGTGCCAGCAGCTCCTCCGGTCAGCCCCAGCATTTT. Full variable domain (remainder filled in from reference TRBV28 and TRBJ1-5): DVKVTQSSRYLVKRTGEKVFLECVQDMDHENMFWYRQDPGLGLRLIYFSYDVKMKEKGDIPEGYSVSREKKERFSLILESASTNQTSMYLCASSSSGQPQHFGDGTRLSIL.

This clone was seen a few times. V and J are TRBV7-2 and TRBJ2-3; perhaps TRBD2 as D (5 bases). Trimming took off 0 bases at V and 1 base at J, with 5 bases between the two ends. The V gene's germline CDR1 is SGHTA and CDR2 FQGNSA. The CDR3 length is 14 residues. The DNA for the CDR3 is TGTGCCAGCAGCTTAGCTAGCGGCACAGATACGCAGTATTTT. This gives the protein CASSLASGTDTQYF.

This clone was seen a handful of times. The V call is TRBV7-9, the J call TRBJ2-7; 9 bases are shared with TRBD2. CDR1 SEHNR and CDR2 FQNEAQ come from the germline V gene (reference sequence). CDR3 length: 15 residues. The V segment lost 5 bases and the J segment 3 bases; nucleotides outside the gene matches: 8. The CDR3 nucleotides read TGTGCCAGCAGCATTGTAGCGGGAGCTAGCTACGAGCAGTACTTC. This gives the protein CASSIVAGASYEQYF.

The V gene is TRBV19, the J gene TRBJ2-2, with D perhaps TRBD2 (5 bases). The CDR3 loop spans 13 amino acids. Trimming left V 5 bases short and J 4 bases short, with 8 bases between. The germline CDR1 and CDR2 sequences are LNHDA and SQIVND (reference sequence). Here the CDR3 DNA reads TGTGCCAGTAGTTGGGAGACCACCGGGGAGCTGTTTTTT. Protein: CASSWETTGELFF.

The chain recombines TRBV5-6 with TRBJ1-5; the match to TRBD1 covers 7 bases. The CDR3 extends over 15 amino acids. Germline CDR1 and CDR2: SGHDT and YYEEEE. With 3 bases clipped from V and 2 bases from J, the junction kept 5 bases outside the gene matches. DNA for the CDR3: TGTGCCAGCAGCTCTACAGGGGTGGGCAATCAGCCCCAGCATTTT. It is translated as CASSSTGVGNQPQHF.

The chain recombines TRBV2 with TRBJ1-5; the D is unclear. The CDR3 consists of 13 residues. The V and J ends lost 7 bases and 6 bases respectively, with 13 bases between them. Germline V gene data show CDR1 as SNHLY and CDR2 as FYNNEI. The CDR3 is CASKRQTGQPQHF. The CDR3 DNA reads TGTGCCAGCAAAAGGCAGACGGGTCAGCCCCAGCATTTT. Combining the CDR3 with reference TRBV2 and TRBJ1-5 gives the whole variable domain EPEVTQTPSHQVTQMGQEVILRCVPISNHLYFYWYRQILGQKVEFLVSFYNNEISEKSEIFDDQFSVERPDGSNFTLKIRSTKLEDSAMYFCASKRQTGQPQHFGDGTRLSIL.

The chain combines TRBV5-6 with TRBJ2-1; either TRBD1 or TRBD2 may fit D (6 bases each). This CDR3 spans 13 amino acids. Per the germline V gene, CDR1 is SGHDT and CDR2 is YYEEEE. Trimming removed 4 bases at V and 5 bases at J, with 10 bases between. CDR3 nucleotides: TGTGCCAGCAGCCTGGGGGGCGACAATGAGCAGTTCTTC. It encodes CASSLGGDNEQFF. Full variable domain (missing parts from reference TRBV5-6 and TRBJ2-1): DAGVTQSPTHLIKTRGQQVTLRCSPKSGHDTVSWYQQALGQGPQFIFQYYEEEERQRGNFPDRFSGHQFPNYSSELNVNALLLGDSALYLCASSLGGDNEQFFGPGTRLTVL.

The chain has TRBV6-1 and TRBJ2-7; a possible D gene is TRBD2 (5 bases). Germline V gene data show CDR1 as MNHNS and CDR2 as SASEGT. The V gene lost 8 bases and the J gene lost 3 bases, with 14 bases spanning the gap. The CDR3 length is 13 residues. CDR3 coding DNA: TGTGCCAGCGGGATGAGGGCAGACTACGAGCAGTACTTC. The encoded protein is CASGMRADYEQYF.

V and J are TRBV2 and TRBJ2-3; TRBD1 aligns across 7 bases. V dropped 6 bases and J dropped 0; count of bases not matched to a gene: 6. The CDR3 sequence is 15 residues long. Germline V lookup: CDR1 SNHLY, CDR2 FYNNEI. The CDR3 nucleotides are TGTGCCAGCAGCGAGACAGGGATAAGCACAGATACGCAGTATTTT. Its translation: CASSETGISTDTQYF.

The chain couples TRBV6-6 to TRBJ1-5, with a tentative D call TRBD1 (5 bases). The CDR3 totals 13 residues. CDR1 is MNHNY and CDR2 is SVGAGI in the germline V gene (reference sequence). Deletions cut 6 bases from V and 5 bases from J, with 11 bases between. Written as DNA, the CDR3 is TGTGCCAGCAGAAACAGGAGTGATCAGCCCCAGCATTTT. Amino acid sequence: CASRNRSDQPQHF.

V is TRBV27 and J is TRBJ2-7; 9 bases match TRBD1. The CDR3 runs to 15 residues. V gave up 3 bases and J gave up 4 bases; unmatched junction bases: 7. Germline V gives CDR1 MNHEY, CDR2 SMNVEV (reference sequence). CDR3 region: CASSFPGTGIYEQYF. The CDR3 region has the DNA TGTGCCAGCAGTTTCCCCGGGACAGGGATTTACGAGCAGTACTTC.

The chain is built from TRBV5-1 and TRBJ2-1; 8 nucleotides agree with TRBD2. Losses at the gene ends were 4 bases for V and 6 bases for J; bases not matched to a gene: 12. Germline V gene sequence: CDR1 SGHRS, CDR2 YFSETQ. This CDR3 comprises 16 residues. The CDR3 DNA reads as TGCGCCAGCAGCAGATCAGCGGGAGCGATGAGCAATGAGCAGTTCTTC. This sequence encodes CASSRSAGAMSNEQFF.